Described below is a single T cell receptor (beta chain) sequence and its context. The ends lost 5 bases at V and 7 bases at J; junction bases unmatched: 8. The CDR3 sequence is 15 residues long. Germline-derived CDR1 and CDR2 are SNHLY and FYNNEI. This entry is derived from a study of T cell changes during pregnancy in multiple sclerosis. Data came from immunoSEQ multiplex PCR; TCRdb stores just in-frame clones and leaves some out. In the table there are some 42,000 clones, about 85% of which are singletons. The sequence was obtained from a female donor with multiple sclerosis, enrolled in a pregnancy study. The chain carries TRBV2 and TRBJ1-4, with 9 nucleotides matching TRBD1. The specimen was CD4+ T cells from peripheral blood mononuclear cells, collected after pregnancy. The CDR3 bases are TGTGCCAGCAGTCCCGGGACAGGGAGCAGTGAAAAACTGTTTTTT. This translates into CASSPGTGSSEKLFF.